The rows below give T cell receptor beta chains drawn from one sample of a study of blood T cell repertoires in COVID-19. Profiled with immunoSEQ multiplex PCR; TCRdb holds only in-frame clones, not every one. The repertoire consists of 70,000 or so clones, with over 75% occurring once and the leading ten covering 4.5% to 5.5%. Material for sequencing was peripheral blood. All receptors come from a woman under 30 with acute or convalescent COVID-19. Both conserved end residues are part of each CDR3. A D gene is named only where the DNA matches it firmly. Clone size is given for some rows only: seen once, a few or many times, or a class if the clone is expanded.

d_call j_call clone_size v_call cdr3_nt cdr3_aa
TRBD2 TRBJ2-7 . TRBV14 TGTGCCAGCAGCACGACTAGCGATGCCTACGAGCAGTACTTC CASSTTSDAYEQYF
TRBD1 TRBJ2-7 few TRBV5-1 TGCGCCAGCAGCCTAAGGACAGGGCAGGCCGAGCAGTACTTC CASSLRTGQAEQYF
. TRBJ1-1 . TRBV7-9 TGTGCCAGCAGCTTCAGGCACACTGAAGCTTTCTTT CASSFRHTEAFF
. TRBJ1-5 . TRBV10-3 TGTGCCATCAGTGAGTCAGGACAGCTAACCAATCAGCCCCAGCATTTT CAISESGQLTNQPQHF
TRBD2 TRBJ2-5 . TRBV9 TGTGCCAGCAGTCTAGGGACTAGCGGGAGTATTGGGGAGACCCAGTACTTC CASSLGTSGSIGETQYF
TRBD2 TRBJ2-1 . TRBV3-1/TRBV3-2 TGTGCCAGCAGCCAAGGCACGGGACTAGCGGGGACCTACTACTACAATGAGCAGTTCTTC CASSQGTGLAGTYYYNEQFF
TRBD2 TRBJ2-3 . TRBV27 TGTGCCAGCAGTTTTCGGACGGGAGGGCCTTCAGATACGCAGTATTTT CASSFRTGGPSDTQYF
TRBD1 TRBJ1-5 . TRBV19 TGTGCCAGTAGTATACTACAGGGGGCGCCTGGCAATCAGCCCCAGCATTTT CASSILQGAPGNQPQHF
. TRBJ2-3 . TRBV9 TGTGCCAGCAGCGCGGAGGATCTAAGCACAGATACGCAGTATTTT CASSAEDLSTDTQYF
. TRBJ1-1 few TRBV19 TGTGCCAGTAGTCCTCGGGGGATCAGGGATGGCACTGAAGCTTTCTTT CASSPRGIRDGTEAFF
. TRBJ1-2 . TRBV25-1 TGTGCCAGCAGTGGCAGCTATGGCTACACCTTC CASSGSYGYTF
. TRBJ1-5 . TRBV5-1 TGCGCCAGCAGCATCGACAGTAATCAGCCCCAGCATTTT CASSIDSNQPQHF
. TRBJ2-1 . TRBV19 TGTGCCAGCAAGGACAGAAGCTCCTACAATGAGCAGTTCTTC CASKDRSSYNEQFF
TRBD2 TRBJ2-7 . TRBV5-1 TGCGCCAGCAGCTTGGTTCCTAGCGGGGGGACCTACGAGCAGTACTTC CASSLVPSGGTYEQYF
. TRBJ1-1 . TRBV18 TGTGCCAGCTCACTTCAAATGTCCAGGCGCAACACTGAAGCTTTCTTT CASSLQMSRRNTEAFF
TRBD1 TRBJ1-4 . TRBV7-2 TGTGCCAGCAGCGTTCGGACAGGGGAAAAACTGTTTTTT CASSVRTGEKLFF
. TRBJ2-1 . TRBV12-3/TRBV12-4 TGTGCCAGCAGTTTCCGGGATGAGCAGTTCTTC CASSFRDEQFF
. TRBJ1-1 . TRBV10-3 TGTGCCATCAGTCAGGAGGTTTCAAACACTGAAGCTTTCTTT CAISQEVSNTEAFF
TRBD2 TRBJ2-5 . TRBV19 TGTGCCAGTAGTATAGGCGGGAGGCAAGAGACCCAGTACTTC CASSIGGRQETQYF
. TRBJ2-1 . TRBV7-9 TGTGCCAGCAGCCTTAGCGGCCCCTACAATGAGCAGTTCTTC CASSLSGPYNEQFF
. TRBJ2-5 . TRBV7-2 TGTGCCAGCAGCTTAGGTCTTCTAACGGGGGAGACCCAGTACTTC CASSLGLLTGETQYF
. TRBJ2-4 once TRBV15 TGTGCCACCAGCAGAGATAACAGAAAACTGGTTCAGTACTTC CATSRDNRKLVQYF
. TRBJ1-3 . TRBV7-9 TGTGCCAGCAGCTTACCGACAGTCTCTGGAAACACCATATATTTT CASSLPTVSGNTIYF
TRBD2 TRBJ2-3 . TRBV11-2 TGTGCCAGCAGCTCGGGGACTAGCGGGAGGGGCACAGATACGCAGTATTTT CASSSGTSGRGTDTQYF
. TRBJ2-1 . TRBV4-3 TGCGCCAGCAGCCATCTCGAGGCCAGGGGCGTAAATGAGCAGTTCTTC CASSHLEARGVNEQFF
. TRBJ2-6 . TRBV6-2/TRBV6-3 TGTGCCAGCAGTTATGACAGGGCCAACGTCCTGACTTTC CASSYDRANVLTF
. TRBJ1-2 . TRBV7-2 TGTGCCAGCAGCCGGTGGCGGGGGATCGACTATGGCTACACCTTC CASSRWRGIDYGYTF
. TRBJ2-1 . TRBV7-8 TGTGCCAGCAGCTTAAGTCTCCCCGCGGCGGAGCAGTTCTTC CASSLSLPAAEQFF
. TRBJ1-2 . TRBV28 TGTGCCAGCAGTCCGACTATCGACGGGAGGGGTGGCTACACCTTC CASSPTIDGRGGYTF
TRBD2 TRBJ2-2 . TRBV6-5 TGTGCCAGCAGTCTGGGGACTAGCGGTTCCGGGGAGCTGTTTTTT CASSLGTSGSGELFF
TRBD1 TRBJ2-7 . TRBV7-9 TGTGCCAGCAGCCCCACCCTTACCCTAGGGGGCGAACACGAGCAGTACTTC CASSPTLTLGGEHEQYF
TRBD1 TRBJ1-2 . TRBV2 TGTGCCTCATCAAAGACAGGGGAGAACTATGGCTACACCTTC CASSKTGENYGYTF
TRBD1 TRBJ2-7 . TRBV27 TGTGCCAGCAGTTCACCGGGACAGGGGAGGCTCGAGCAGTACTTC CASSSPGQGRLEQYF
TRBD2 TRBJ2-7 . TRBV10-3 TGTGCCATCAGCCCGGGACTAGCGGAATCCTACGAGCAGTACTTC CAISPGLAESYEQYF
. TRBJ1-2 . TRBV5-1 TGCGCCAGCAGTGCGACAGGTGCTGGCTACACCTTC CASSATGAGYTF
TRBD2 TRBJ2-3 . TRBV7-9 TGTGCCAGCAGCTTAGTGTCTAGCGGGGGAGATACGCAGTATTTT CASSLVSSGGDTQYF
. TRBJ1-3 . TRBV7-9 TGTGCCAGCAGCACTTCGGGGGACTCTGGAAACACCATATATTTT CASSTSGDSGNTIYF
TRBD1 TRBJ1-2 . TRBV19 TGTGCCAGTAGTAACGGCCGGACAGGGGGCTTTGGCTACACCTTC CASSNGRTGGFGYTF
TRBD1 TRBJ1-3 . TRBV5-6 TGTGCCAGCAGTTACCGGACAGGTGGAAACACCATATATTTT CASSYRTGGNTIYF
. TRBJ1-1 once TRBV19 TGTGCCAGTAGACGGGACATTAACACTGAAGCTTTCTTT CASRRDINTEAFF
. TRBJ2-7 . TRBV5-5 TGTGCCAGCAGCTTGACTTTTGGACACCCTTCCTACGAGCAGTACTTC CASSLTFGHPSYEQYF
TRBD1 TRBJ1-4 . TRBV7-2 TGTGCCAGCAGCGTGACGTGGGACAGCAATGAAAAACTGTTTTTT CASSVTWDSNEKLFF
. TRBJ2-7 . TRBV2 TGTGCCAGCAGTGAACATGGACAGAGCCACGAGCAGTACTTC CASSEHGQSHEQYF